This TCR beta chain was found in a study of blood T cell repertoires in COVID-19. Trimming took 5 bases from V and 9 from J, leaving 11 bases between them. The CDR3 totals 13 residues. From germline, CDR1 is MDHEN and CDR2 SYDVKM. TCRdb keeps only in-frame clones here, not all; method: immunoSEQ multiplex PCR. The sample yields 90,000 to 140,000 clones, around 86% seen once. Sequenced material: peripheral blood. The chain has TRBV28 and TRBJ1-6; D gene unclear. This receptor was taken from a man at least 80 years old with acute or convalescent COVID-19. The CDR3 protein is CASSPPEPSPLHF. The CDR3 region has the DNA TGTGCCAGCAGTCCCCCTGAGCCTTCACCCCTCCACTTT.